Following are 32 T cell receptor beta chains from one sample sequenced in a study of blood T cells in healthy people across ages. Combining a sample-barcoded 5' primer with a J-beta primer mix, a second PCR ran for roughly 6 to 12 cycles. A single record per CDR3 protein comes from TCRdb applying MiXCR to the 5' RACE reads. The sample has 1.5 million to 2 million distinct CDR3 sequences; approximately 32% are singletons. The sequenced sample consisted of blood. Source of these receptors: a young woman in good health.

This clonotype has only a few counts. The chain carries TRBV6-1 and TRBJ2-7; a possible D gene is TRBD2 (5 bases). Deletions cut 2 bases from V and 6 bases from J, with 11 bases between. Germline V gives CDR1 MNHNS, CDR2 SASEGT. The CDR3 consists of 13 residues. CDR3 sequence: CASSEILAGEQYF. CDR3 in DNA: TGTGCCAGCAGTGAAATTTTGGCGGGCGAGCAGTACTTC.

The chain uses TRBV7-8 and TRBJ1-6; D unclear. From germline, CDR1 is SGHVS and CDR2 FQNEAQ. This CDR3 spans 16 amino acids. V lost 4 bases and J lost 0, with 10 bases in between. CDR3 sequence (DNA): TGTGCCAGCAGCTCGGGTGTTAGCTCCTATAATTCACCCCTCCACTTT. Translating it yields CASSSGVSSYNSPLHF.

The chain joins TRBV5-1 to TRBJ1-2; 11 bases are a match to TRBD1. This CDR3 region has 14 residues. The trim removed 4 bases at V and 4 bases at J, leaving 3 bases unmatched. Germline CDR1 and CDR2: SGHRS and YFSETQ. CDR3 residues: CASSRTGGAYGYTF. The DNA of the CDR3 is TGCGCCAGCAGCCGGACAGGGGGCGCCTATGGCTACACCTTC.

The CDR3 DNA reads as TGTGCCAGCAGCCCCCTGACCGGGCACAACGAGCAGTACTTC. Translation: CASSPLTGHNEQYF. The chain recombines TRBV7-2 with TRBJ2-7; D is unclear. CDR3 length equals 14 residues. Per the germline V gene, CDR1 is SGHTA and CDR2 is FQGNSA. V dropped 5 bases and J dropped 5 bases, with 16 bases sitting between them.

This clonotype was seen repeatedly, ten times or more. The DNA for the CDR3 is TGTGCCAGCAGCTACGGACTAGCGGAAGAGACCCAGTACTTC. This codes for CASSYGLAEETQYF. The J gene is TRBJ2-5, the V gene TRBV13; 10 bases agree with TRBD2. This CDR3 has 14 amino acids. Germline V gene data show CDR1 as PRHDT and CDR2 as FYEKMQ (reference sequence). V shed 4 bases and J 3 bases; nucleotides not matched to a gene: 2.

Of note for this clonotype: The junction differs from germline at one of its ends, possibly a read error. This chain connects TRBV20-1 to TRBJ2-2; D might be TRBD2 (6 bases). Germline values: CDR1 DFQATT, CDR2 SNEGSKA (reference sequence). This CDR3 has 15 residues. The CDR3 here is CSARASGEYTGELFF. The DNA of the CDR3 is TGTAGTGCTAGAGCCTCGGGGGAATACACCGGGGAGCTGTTTTTT.

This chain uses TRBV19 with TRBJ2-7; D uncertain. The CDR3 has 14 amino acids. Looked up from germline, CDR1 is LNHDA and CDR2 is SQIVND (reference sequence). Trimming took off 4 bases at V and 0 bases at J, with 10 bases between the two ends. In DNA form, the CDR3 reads TGTGCCAGTAGTAAGACGTTGCACTCCTACGAGCAGTACTTC. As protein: CASSKTLHSYEQYF. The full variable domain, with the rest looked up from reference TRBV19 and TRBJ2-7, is DGGITQSPKYLFRKEGQNVTLSCEQNLNHDAMYWYRQDPGQGLRLIYYSQIVNDFQKGDIAEGYSVSREKKESFPLTVTSAQKNPTAFYLCASSKTLHSYEQYFGPGTRLTVT.

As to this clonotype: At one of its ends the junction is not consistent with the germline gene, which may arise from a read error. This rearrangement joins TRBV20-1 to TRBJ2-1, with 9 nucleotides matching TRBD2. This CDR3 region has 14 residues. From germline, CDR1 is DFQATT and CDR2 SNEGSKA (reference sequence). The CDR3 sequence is CSVAGAFKNNEQVF. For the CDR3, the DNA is TGCAGTGTAGCGGGAGCTTTTAAGAACAATGAGCAGGTCTTC.

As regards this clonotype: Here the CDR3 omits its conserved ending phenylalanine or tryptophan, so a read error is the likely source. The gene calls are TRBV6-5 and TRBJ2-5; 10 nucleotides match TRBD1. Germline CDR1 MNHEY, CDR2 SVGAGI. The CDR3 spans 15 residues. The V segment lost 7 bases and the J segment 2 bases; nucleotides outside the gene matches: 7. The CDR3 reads CASKPTGGKQETQYI. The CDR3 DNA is TGTGCCAGCAAACCGACAGGGGGCAAACAAGAGACCCAGTACATC.

The CDR3 bases are TGCAGTGCTAAGGACAGTTTCTGTGGCTACACCTTC. This translates into CSAKDSFCGYTF. The chain employs TRBV20-1 and TRBJ1-2; TRBD1 might be the D (6 bases). Germline assignment: CDR1 DFQATT and CDR2 SNEGSKA (reference sequence). Deletions cut 4 bases from V and 7 bases from J, with 13 bases between. The CDR3 is 12 residues long.

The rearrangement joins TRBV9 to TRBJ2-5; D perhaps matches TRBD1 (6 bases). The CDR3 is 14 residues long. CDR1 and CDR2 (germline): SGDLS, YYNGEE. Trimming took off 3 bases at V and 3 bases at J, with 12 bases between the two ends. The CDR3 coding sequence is TGTGCCAGCAGCGACCCAGGGGAAGAAGAGACCCAGTACTTC. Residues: CASSDPGEEETQYF.

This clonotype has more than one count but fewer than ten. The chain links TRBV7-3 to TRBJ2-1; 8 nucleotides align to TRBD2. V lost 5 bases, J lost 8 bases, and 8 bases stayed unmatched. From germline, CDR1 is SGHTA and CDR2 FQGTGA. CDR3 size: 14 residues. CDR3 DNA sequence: TGTGCCAGCAGCCCGGGACTAGGCTTGGATGAGCAGTTCTTC. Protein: CASSPGLGLDEQFF.

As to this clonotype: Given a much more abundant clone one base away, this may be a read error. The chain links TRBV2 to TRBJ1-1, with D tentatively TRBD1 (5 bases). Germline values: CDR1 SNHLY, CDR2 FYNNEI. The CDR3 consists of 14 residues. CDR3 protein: CVSTKGFENTEAFF. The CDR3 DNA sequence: TGTGTCAGCACCAAGGGGTTCGAGAACACTGAAGCTTTCTTT. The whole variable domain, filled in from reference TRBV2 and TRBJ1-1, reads EPEVTQTPSHQVTQMGQEVILRCVPISNHLYFYWYRQILGQKVEFLVSFYNNEISEKSEIFDDQFSVERPDGSNFTLKIRSTKLEDSAMYFCVSTKGFENTEAFFGQGTRLTVV.

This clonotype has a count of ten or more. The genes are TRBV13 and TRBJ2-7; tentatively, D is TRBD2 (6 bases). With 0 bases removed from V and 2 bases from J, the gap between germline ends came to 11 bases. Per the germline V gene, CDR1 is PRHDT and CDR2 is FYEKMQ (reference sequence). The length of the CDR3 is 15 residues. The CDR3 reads CASSLGGGVTYEQYF. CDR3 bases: TGTGCCAGCAGCTTAGGGGGCGGGGTCACCTACGAGCAGTACTTC.

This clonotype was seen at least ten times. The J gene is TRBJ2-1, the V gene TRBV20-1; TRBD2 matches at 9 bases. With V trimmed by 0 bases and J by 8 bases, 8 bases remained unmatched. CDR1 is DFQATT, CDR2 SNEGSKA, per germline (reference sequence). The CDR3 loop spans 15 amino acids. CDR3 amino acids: CSARDPAGGFDEQFF. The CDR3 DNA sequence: TGCAGTGCTAGAGATCCAGCGGGGGGCTTCGATGAGCAGTTCTTC.

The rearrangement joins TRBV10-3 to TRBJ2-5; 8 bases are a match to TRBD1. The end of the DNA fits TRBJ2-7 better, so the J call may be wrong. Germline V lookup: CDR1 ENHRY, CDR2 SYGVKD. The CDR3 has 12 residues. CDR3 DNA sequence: TGTGCCATCAGTCGGACAGGGAACGAGCAGTACTTC. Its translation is CAISRTGNEQYF.

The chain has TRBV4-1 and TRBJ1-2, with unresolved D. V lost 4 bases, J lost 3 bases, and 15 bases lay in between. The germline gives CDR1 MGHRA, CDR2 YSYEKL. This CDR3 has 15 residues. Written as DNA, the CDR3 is TGCGCCAGCAGCCGCGGTGAAACAGAGTACTATGGCTACACCTTC. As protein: CASSRGETEYYGYTF.

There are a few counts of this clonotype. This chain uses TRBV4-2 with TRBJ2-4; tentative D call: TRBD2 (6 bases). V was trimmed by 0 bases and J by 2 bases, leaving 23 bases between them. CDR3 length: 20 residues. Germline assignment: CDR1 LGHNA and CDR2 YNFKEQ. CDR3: CASSQEGGVDRARTKNIQYF. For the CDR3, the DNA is TGTGCCAGCAGCCAAGAGGGGGGAGTGGACCGAGCGAGGACCAAAAACATTCAGTACTTC.

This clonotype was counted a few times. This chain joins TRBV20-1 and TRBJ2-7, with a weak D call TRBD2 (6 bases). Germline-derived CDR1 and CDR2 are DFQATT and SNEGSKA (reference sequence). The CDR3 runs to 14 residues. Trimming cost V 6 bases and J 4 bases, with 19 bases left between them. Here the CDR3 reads CSAPPAGRSYEQYF. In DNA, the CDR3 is TGCAGTGCCCCCCCAGCGGGTAGGTCTTACGAGCAGTACTTC.

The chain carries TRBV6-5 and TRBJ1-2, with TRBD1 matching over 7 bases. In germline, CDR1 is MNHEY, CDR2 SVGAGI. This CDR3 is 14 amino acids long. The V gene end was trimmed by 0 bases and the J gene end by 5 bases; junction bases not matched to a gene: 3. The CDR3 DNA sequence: TGTGCCAGCAGTTACTCAGAGGGGGCGTATGGCTACACCTTC. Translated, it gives CASSYSEGAYGYTF.

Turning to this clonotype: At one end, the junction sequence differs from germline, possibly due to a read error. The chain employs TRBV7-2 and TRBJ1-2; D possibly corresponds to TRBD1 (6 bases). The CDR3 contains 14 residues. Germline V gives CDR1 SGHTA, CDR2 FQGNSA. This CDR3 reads CASSQSGGGTGCTF. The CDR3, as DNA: TGCGCCAGCAGCCAAAGTGGCGGGGGCACTGGCTGCACCTTC.

This CDR3 is CASSNDGGSNQPQHF. The CDR3 DNA reads as TGTGCCAGCAGCAATGACGGGGGCAGCAATCAGCCCCAGCATTTT. This chain uses TRBV7-8 with TRBJ1-5; possibly TRBD1 for D (6 bases). Germline CDR1 is SGHVS and CDR2 is FQNEAQ. Trimming cost V 5 bases and J 1 base, with 12 bases left between them. This CDR3 region has 15 residues.

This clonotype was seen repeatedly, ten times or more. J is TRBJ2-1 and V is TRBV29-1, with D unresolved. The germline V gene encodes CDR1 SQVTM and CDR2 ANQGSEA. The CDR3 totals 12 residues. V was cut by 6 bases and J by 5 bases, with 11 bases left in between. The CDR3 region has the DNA TGCAGCGTCCGGGTCTTCAACAATGAGCAGTTCTTC. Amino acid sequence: CSVRVFNNEQFF.

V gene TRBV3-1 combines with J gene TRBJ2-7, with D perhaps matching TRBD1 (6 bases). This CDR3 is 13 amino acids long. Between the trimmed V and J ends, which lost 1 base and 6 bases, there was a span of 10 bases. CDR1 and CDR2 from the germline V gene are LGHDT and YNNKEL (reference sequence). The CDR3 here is CASSQGYRAEQYF. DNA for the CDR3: TGTGCCAGCAGCCAAGGCTACAGGGCCGAGCAGTACTTC.

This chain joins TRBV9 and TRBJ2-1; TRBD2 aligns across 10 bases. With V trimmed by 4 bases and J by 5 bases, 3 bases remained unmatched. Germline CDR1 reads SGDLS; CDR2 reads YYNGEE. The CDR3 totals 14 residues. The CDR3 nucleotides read TGTGCCAGCAGCCAGAGCGGGGGGGACAATGAGCAGTTCTTC. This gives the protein CASSQSGGDNEQFF.

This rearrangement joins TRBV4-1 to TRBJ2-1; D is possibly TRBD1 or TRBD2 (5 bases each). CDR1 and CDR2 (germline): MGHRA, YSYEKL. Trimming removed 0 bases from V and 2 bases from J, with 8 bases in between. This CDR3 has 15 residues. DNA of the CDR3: TGCGCCAGCAGCCAAGATCGGGACCCCTACAATGAGCAGTTCTTC. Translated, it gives CASSQDRDPYNEQFF.

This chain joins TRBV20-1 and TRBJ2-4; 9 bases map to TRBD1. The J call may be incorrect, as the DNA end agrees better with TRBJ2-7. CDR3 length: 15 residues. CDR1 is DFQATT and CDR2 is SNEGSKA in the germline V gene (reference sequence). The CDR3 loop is CSARWRTGVQGEQYF. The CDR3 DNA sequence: TGCAGTGCTAGATGGAGGACAGGGGTTCAAGGCGAGCAGTACTTC.

In DNA form, the CDR3 reads TGTGCCAGCAGCTTATCTCTGGGACAGGGAAACGGCTCCTACGAGCAGTACTTC. Translating gives CASSLSLGQGNGSYEQYF. The V call is TRBV7-9, the J call TRBJ2-7; TRBD1 matches at 9 bases. The CDR3 has 18 residues. From germline, CDR1 is SEHNR and CDR2 FQNEAQ (reference sequence). V lost 2 bases, J lost 0 bases, and 11 bases stayed unmatched.

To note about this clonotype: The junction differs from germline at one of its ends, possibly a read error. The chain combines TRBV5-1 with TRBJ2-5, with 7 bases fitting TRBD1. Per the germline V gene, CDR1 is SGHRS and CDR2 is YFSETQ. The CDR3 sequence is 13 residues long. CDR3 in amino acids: CASKRGLQEAQYF. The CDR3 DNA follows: TGCGCCAGCAAAAGGGGGCTTCAAGAGGCCCAGTACTTC. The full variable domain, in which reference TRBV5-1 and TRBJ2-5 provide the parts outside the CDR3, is KAGVTQTPRYLIKTRGQQVTLSCSPISGHRSVSWYQQTPGQGLQFLFEYFSETQRNKGNFPGRFSGRQFSNSRSEMNVSTLELGDSALYLCASKRGLQEAQYFGPGTRLLVL.

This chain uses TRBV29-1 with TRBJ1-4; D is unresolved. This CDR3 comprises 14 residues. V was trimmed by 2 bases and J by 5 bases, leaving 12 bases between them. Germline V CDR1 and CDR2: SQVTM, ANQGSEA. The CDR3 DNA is TGCAGCGTTGAATCGGAAACAGAGAATGAAAAACTGTTTTTT. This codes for CSVESETENEKLFF.

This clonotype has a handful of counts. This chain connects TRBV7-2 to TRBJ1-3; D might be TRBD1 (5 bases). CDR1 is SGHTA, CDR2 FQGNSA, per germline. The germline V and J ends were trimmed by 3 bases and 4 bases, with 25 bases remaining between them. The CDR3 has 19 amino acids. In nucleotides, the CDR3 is TGTGCCAGCAGCTTGATCGTGACCAGGGTGTCAGGAGCGGGAAACACCATATATTTT. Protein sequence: CASSLIVTRVSGAGNTIYF.

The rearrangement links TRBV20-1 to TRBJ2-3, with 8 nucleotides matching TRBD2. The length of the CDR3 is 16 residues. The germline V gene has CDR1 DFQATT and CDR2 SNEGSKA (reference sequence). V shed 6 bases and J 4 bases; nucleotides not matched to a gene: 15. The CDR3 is CSAKTLRGGRSDTQYF. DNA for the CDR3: TGCAGTGCAAAGACCCTCCGCGGCGGGAGGTCAGATACGCAGTATTTT.